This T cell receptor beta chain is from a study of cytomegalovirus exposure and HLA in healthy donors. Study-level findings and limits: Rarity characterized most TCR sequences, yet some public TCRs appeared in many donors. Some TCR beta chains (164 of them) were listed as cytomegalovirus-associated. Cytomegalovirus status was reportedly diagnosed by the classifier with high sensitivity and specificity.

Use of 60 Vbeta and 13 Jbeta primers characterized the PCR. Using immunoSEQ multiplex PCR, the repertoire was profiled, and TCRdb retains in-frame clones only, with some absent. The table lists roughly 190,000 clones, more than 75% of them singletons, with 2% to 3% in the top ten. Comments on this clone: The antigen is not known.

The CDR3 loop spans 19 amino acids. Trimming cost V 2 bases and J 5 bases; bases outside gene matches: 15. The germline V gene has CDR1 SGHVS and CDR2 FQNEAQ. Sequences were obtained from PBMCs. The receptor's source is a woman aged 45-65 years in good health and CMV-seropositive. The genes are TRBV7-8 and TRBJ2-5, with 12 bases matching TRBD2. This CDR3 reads CASSLPIQELAGGIETQYF. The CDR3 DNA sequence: TGTGCCAGCAGCTTACCGATACAAGAACTAGCGGGGGGTATTGAGACCCAGTACTTC.